This T cell receptor beta chain was sequenced during a study of Graves' ophthalmopathy and Graves' hyperthyroidism. Study-wide findings and caveats: A 13-signature model separated ophthalmopathy from stable hyperthyroidism, about 90% sensitivity, roughly 80% specificity. Blood contained most expanded thyroid clonotypes exceeding 0.001 frequency. The model's prediction of ophthalmopathy progression had roughly 71% sensitivity and less than 75% specificity.

RNA transcripts yielded amplified TCR beta CDR3 regions. Investigators did first-round RT-PCR with HTBI primers, then second-round multiplex PCR. TCRdb fed the multiplex PCR reads into MiXCR, producing one record per CDR3 protein. The repertoire holds around 1,200,000 distinct CDR3 sequences, with 35% to 45% as singletons. Germline V gives CDR1 SGDLS, CDR2 YYNGEE. After removal of 3 bases from V and 8 bases from J, the junction contained 12 bases not matched to a gene. The CDR3 loop spans 15 amino acids. Worth noting for this clonotype: Its specificity is not known.

The sequenced sample was peripheral blood or thyroid tissue (not recorded which). V is TRBV9 and J is TRBJ2-5; 8 positions match TRBD1. The receptor was isolated from an adult man with Graves' hyperthyroidism. The CDR3 protein is CASSAIIRGRETQYF. CDR3 coding DNA: TGTGCCAGCAGCGCAATCATCAGGGGGCGGGAAACCCAGTACTTC.